A single T cell receptor (beta chain) is shown here with its context. Its antigen is unknown. It has no much larger one-base neighbor in the sample; base qualities were not kept. This sample is part of a study of blood T cell repertoires in COVID-19 (dated by TCRdb to about 2020). Notes on the research overall: The collaborator samples originated in the United States, Italy and Spain and spanned the acute and convalescent phases of COVID-19. Sample metadata almost always included a de-identified subject ID, COVID-19 status, age in years and sex. The dataset comprised deeply sampled blood TCRbeta repertoires from subjects exposed to, actively infected with, or recovered from COVID-19. The repertoires were made available in a free public database intended to serve as a resource for research on the immune response to SARS-CoV-2. The samples were drawn from the first 160 participants of the ongoing ImmuneRACE study and from over 950 subjects provided by 6 global collaborators. The prospective study material was composed of cDNA or gDNA derived from T cells, B-cell-depleted T cells, or PBMCs. HLA class I and class II types, where available, came from metadata supplied by the sample provider rather than from assay-based typing.

Trimming accounts for 1 base at V and 1 base at J, while the number of junction bases matched to no gene is 2. The germline V gene provides CDR1 SGHAT and CDR2 FQNNGV. CDR3 length: 15 amino acids, cysteine to phenylalanine. Only the CDR3 DNA stays, 45 bases, in frame from base 1. Study-wide findings and limitations: Clinical and demographic metadata were provided uncurated, with the amount varying by source and participant.

TCRbeta CDR3 regions were amplified from genomic DNA by means of the immunoSEQ Assay, a bias-controlled multiplex PCR. As for the original processing: The number of nucleated cells in each sample was estimated from the amplification of reference gene primers within the assay. Sequence reads were collapsed and filtered to measure the absolute abundance of every unique TCRbeta CDR3 rearrangement. For each sample, productive Simpson clonality was calculated by taking the square root of Simpson's diversity index across productive rearrangements. Drawn from immuneACCESS, this table holds only the in-frame rearrangements with V and J called that TCRdb kept. Clones are partly lost; checked studies trace under half to an unresolved V gene and leave the rest unexplained. V, J and clone size derive from that table, while D and trimming were established from the DNA sequence. This sample is represented by 93,000 or so clones; about 86% of them were singletons. Together, the top ten hold roughly 3.5% of the sample.

Collaborating institutions collected whole blood in K2EDTA tubes following their own protocols. For TCRbeta analysis, collaborators shipped samples as frozen whole blood, isolated PBMCs, or DNA extracted from either of those sample types. This chain is built from TRBV11-2 and TRBJ2-3; TRBD2 lines up with 7 middle nucleotides. Sequencing was carried out using peripheral blood. The clonotype originates from a human donor in a cohort sampled during active COVID-19. CDR3 sequence: CASSLGAGGTDTQYF. Here is the DNA: TGTGCCAGCAGCTTAGGGGCGGGGGGCACAGATACGCAGTATTTT.